Shown below are 20 T cell receptor beta chains from a single sample sequenced in a study of T cell responses to AZD1222 COVID-19 vaccine. Method: immunoSEQ multiplex PCR; TCRdb's copy keeps in-frame clones and lacks some. The repertoire holds 95,000 to 150,000 clones, about nine tenths seen once, with roughly 1.3% in the top ten. Sequenced here: peripheral blood, sampled on day 0 of AZD1222 vaccination. These receptors were obtained from an adult in good health.

The J gene is TRBJ1-2, the V gene TRBV4-1; unclear D gene. Trimming took off 3 bases at V and 8 bases at J, with 13 bases between the two ends. This CDR3 has 13 residues. Per germline, CDR1 MGHRA and CDR2 YSYEKL. This CDR3 reads CASSQTPGEGYTF. For the CDR3, the DNA is TGCGCCAGCAGCCAGACTCCGGGAGAGGGCTACACCTTC.

The chain is built from TRBV18 and TRBJ1-1; D is unresolved. This CDR3 is built from 12 residues. Trimming left V 6 bases short and J 2 bases short, with 7 bases between. CDR1 KGHSH and CDR2 LQKENI come from the germline V gene. Here the CDR3 reads CASSKENTEAFF. DNA of the CDR3: TGTGCCAGCTCCAAGGAAAACACTGAAGCTTTCTTT.

This clone was seen just once. This chain connects TRBV5-4 to TRBJ2-2; D might be TRBD2 (6 bases). V lost 1 base, J lost 2 bases, and 9 bases lay in between. Looked up from germline, CDR1 is SGHNT and CDR2 is YYREEE (reference sequence). This CDR3 has 15 amino acids. CDR3 DNA sequence: TGTGCCAGCAGCTTGTGGGGGGACAACACCGGGGAGCTGTTTTTT. Its protein is CASSLWGDNTGELFF.

The genes are TRBV5-4 and TRBJ1-1; unclear D gene. This CDR3 comprises 14 residues. Germline CDR1 reads SGHNT; CDR2 reads YYREEE (reference sequence). Trimming removed 1 base at V and 6 bases at J, with 13 bases between. CDR3 nucleotide sequence: TGTGCCAGCAGCTTGAACCCCGCCGGGCCTGAAGCTTTCTTT. It is translated as CASSLNPAGPEAFF.

The V call is TRBV30, the J call TRBJ2-1; TRBD2 matches 7 bases. Germline CDR1 and CDR2: GTSNPN and SVGIG (reference sequence). The CDR3 sequence is 13 residues long. The J segment lost 8 bases and the V segment lost 0 bases, leaving 4 bases of the junction unmatched. The CDR3 protein is CAWSVLARHEQFF. The CDR3 coding sequence is TGTGCCTGGAGTGTACTAGCGAGACATGAGCAGTTCTTC.

This chain links TRBV19 with TRBJ1-1, with 8 nucleotides matching TRBD1. Germline V gene lookup returns CDR1 LNHDA and CDR2 SQIVND (reference sequence). The CDR3 covers 14 residues. V was pared by 3 bases and J by 2 bases, with 2 bases of the junction left unmatched. The DNA for the CDR3 is TGTGCCAGTAGTATGGCAGGGGGCAACACTGAAGCTTTCTTT. Its protein product is CASSMAGGNTEAFF.

The chain employs TRBV11-2 and TRBJ2-7; TRBD2 might be the D (7 bases). V lost 2 bases, J lost 3 bases, and 14 bases lay in between. The germline V gene has CDR1 SGHAT and CDR2 FQNNGV. The CDR3 runs to 15 residues. CDR3 bases: TGTGCCAGCAGCTTACCCCGGAGGGGGGGCTACGAGCAGTACTTC. It yields the protein CASSLPRRGGYEQYF.

In its sample, this clone was seen once. The chain is built from TRBV29-1 and TRBJ2-1, with D possibly being TRBD1 or TRBD2 (5 bases each). CDR1 SQVTM and CDR2 ANQGSEA come from the germline V gene. V was trimmed by 6 bases and J by 4 bases, leaving 19 bases between them. The CDR3 covers 15 residues. The CDR3 DNA reads as TGCAGCGTGCCCACATCAGGGACCCCATACAATGAGCAGTTCTTC. Its translation: CSVPTSGTPYNEQFF.

This clone was observed a single time. This chain uses TRBV2 with TRBJ2-5; D perhaps matches TRBD1 (6 bases). The V gene lost 7 bases and the J gene lost 5 bases, with 17 bases spanning the gap. In germline, CDR1 is SNHLY, CDR2 FYNNEI. The CDR3 covers 14 residues. In DNA form, the CDR3 reads TGTGCCAGCACCAAGATGGGGGCGCGGGAGACCCAGTACTTC. Translated: CASTKMGARETQYF.

The chain uses TRBV5-1 and TRBJ2-7; TRBD1 agrees at 10 bases. There are 15 residues in the CDR3. The V gene's germline CDR1 is SGHRS and CDR2 YFSETQ. The V segment lost 4 bases and the J segment 5 bases; nucleotides outside the gene matches: 9. The CDR3 spells CASSLKRGTGDEQYF. As DNA, the CDR3 is TGCGCCAGCAGCCTCAAACGAGGGACAGGGGACGAGCAGTACTTC.

The V call is TRBV3-1 (or the pseudogene TRBV3-2), the J call TRBJ2-3; tentative D call: TRBD2 (7 bases). V lost 5 bases and J lost 5, with 20 bases in between. The CDR3 has 16 amino acids. From germline, CDR1 is LGHDT and CDR2 YNNKEL (reference sequence). CDR3 DNA sequence: TGTGCCAGCAGCTCGCGGTCGGCGGGGGCATTAGATACGCAGTATTTT. This gives the protein CASSSRSAGALDTQYF.

The chain combines TRBV24-1 with TRBJ2-3; TRBD1 agrees at 11 bases. The trim removed 5 bases at V and 6 bases at J, leaving 6 bases unmatched. The CDR3 spans 15 residues. Looked up from germline, CDR1 is KGHDR and CDR2 is SFDVKD. CDR3 sequence: CATSADGTGGDTQYF. DNA for the CDR3: TGTGCCACCAGTGCGGACGGGACAGGGGGTGATACGCAGTATTTT.

The chain is built from TRBV12-3 or TRBV12-4 and TRBJ1-4; D is uncertain. Trimming stripped 2 bases from V and 11 bases from J, with 9 bases between. This CDR3 region has 12 residues. CDR3 DNA sequence: TGTGCCAGCAGTTTACAGCCAGGCAAACTGTTTTTT. This translates into CASSLQPGKLFF.

This clone was detected only a few times. This chain uses TRBV19 with TRBJ1-4; D might be TRBD1 (5 bases). V dropped 4 bases and J dropped 4 bases, with 10 bases sitting between them. The germline CDR1 and CDR2 sequences are LNHDA and SQIVND (reference sequence). The CDR3 length is 14 residues. CDR3 region: CASSKTVSNEKLFF. The DNA of the CDR3 is TGTGCCAGTAGTAAGACAGTTAGTAATGAAAAACTGTTTTTT.

V is TRBV19 and J is TRBJ2-7; D may be TRBD1 or TRBD2 (5 bases each). CDR3 length: 15 amino acids. Per germline, CDR1 LNHDA and CDR2 SQIVND (reference sequence). Trimming took 3 bases from V and 3 from J, leaving 15 bases between them. This CDR3 reads CASSIGDGLLYEQYF. The CDR3 DNA reads TGTGCCAGTAGTATTGGGGACGGACTCCTCTACGAGCAGTACTTC.

This clone was seen just once. This same CDR3 is encoded by further DNA sequences in the sample. The rearrangement uses TRBV12-3 or TRBV12-4 and TRBJ1-1; the D gene is possibly TRBD1 (6 bases). The CDR3 is 11 amino acids. The V end was cut by 6 bases, the J end by 5 bases, with 7 bases between. The CDR3 nucleotides read TGTGCCAGCAGAAGGGGGACTGAAGCTTTCTTT. This gives the protein CASRRGTEAFF.

The chain employs TRBV6-5 and TRBJ1-5; no definite D call. Germline CDR1 MNHEY, CDR2 SVGAGI. Trimming took 6 bases from V and 5 from J, leaving 11 bases between them. This CDR3 is built from 13 residues. CDR3: CASRVQVDQPQHF. CDR3 coding DNA: TGTGCCAGCAGGGTTCAGGTTGATCAGCCCCAGCATTTT.

The chain has TRBV5-4 and TRBJ2-1; a possible D gene is TRBD2 (6 bases). Deletions cut 3 bases from V and 10 bases from J, with 26 bases between. Germline V gene data show CDR1 as SGHNT and CDR2 as YYREEE (reference sequence). The CDR3 loop spans 17 amino acids. This chain's CDR3 is CASSSQGRAGGYREQFF. CDR3 nucleotides: TGTGCCAGCAGCTCTCAAGGACGCGCAGGAGGGTATCGCGAGCAGTTCTTC.

The chain couples TRBV19 to TRBJ1-2, with TRBD1 identical over 8 bases. The CDR3 is 19 residues long. Germline CDR1 reads LNHDA; CDR2 reads SQIVND (reference sequence). Unmatched junction bases numbered 18, after V lost 4 bases and J lost 2 bases. The CDR3 sequence: CASSTSSPGGQAENYGYTF. The CDR3 region has the DNA TGTGCCAGTAGTACCTCCTCCCCCGGGGGACAGGCCGAAAACTATGGCTACACCTTC.

The chain uses TRBV18 and TRBJ1-6; D may be TRBD1 (5 bases). CDR1 is KGHSH, CDR2 LQKENI, per germline. CDR3 length: 15 amino acids. Trimming removed 3 bases from V and 3 bases from J, with 9 bases in between. The CDR3 loop reads CASSPGPGYNSPLHF. Here the CDR3 DNA reads TGTGCCAGCTCACCGGGACCCGGCTATAATTCACCCCTCCACTTT.